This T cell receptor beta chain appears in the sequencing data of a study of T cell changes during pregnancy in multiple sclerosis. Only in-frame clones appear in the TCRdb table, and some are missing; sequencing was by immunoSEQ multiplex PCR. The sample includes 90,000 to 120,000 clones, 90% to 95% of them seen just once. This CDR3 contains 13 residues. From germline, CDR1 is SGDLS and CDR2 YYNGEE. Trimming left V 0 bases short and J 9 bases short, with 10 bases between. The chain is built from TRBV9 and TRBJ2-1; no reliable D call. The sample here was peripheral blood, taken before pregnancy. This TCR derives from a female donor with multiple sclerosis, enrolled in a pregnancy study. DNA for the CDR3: TGTGCCAGCAGCGTAGTCGTATCAGGTGAGCAGTTCTTC. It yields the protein CASSVVVSGEQFF.